This T cell receptor beta chain is from a study of T cell repertoires in cytomegalovirus infection. Study background: Public TCR beta signatures provided an indication of both CMV infection and a matching HLA type. General observations from the study: In two of eight donors, the top clonotype was HLA-C-restricted CMV-specific. Cumulative frequency (of public TCR beta family members) identified carriers of CMV plus the relevant HLA.

The CDR3 totals 20 residues. Germline CDR1 SGHDN, CDR2 FVKESK. The V end was cut by 7 bases, the J end by 2 bases, with 29 bases between. This clonotype was counted ten times or more. Its antigen is undetermined. TCRdb re-derived calls from the reads in MiXCR, one entry per CDR3 protein. The repertoire holds hundreds of thousands of distinct CDR3 sequences, with less than 25% as singletons. V and J are TRBV14 and TRBJ1-4; D is perhaps TRBD1 (5 bases). The sequence was collected from a human donor in good health (CMV status not recorded). Some clones in this sample may be carry-over from other donors' samples. The sample consisted of CD8+ T cells from PBMCs. The CDR3 region has the DNA TGTGCCAGCATGATCGGTAGCGGGGCTCAAGGGCCTTGGACTAATGAAAAACTGTTTTTT. Its translation: CASMIGSGAQGPWTNEKLFF.